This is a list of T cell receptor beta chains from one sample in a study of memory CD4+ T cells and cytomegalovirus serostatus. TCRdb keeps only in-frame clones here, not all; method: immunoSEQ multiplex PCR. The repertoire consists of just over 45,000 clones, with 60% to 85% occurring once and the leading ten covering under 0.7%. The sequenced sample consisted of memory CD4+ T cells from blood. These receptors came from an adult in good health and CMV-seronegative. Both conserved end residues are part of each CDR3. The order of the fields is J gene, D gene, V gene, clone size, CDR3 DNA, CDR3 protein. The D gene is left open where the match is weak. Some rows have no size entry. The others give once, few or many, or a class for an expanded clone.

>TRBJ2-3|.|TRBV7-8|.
TGTGCCAGCAGCTCCAGGGTATTCACAGATACGCAGTATTTT
CASSSRVFTDTQYF
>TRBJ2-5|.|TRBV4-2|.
TGTGCCAGCAGCCAAGATAGGCGGGAGACCCAGTACTTC
CASSQDRRETQYF
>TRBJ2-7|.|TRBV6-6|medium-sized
TGTGCCAGCACCAACGGCGGGTCCTACGAGCAGTACTTC
CASTNGGSYEQYF
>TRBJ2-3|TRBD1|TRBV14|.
TGTGCCAGCAGCCCGGACAGGGTTCGGAGCACAGATACGCAGTATTTT
CASSPDRVRSTDTQYF
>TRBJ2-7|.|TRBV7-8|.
TGTGCCAGCAGCCTACCGGGACCTACCTACGAGCAGTACTTC
CASSLPGPTYEQYF
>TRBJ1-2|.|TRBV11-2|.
TGTGCCAGCAGCTTCGGGGCGTCCGGCTACACCTTC
CASSFGASGYTF
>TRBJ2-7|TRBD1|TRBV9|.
TGTGCCAGCAGCGTAGGGCTCGGGACAGGGGGCTACGAGCAGTACTTC
CASSVGLGTGGYEQYF
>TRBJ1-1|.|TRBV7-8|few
TGTGCCAGCAGCTACAATGGCCGGGAAGCTTTCTTT
CASSYNGREAFF
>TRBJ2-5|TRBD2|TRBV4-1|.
TGCGCCAGCAGCCAAGCGACCGGGACTACCCAAGAGACCCAGTACTTC
CASSQATGTTQETQYF
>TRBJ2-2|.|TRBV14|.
TGTGCCAGCAGCCGACGCTTCGCAGGGGCCGGGGAGCTGTTTTTT
CASSRRFAGAGELFF
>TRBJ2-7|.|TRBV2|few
TGTGCCAGCCTGAACCTTTACTCCTACGAGCAGTACTTC
CASLNLYSYEQYF
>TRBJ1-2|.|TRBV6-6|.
TGTGCCAGCAATTCCCCAGGGCTTACTTATGGCTACACCTTC
CASNSPGLTYGYTF
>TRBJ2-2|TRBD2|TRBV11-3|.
TGTGCCAGCAGCCCCCGCGCGGGGGGGGCAGGGACCGGGGAGCTGTTTTTT
CASSPRAGGAGTGELFF
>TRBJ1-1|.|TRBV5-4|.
TGTGCCAGCAGCCCAGGGAACACTGAAGCTTTCTTT
CASSPGNTEAFF
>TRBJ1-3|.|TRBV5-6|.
TGTGCCAGCAGCTTGCCAGGGAAGGACACCATATATTTT
CASSLPGKDTIYF
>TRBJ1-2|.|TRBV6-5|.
TGTGCCAGCAGTTACTCCTACGACAGGCTGGATGGCTACACCTTC
CASSYSYDRLDGYTF
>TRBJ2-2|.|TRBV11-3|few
TGTGCCAGCAGCCCAACAGTCACCGGGGAGCTGTTTTTT
CASSPTVTGELFF
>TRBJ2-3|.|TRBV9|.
TGTGCCAGCAGCGCCCTAGACGGAGGCACAGATACGCAGTATTTT
CASSALDGGTDTQYF
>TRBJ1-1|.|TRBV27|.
TGTGCCAGCAGTTTATGGGGGGGAGGAACTGAAGCTTTCTTT
CASSLWGGGTEAFF
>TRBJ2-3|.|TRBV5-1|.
TGCGCCAGCAGCCCCTCCGCCTCCACAGATACGCAGTATTTT
CASSPSASTDTQYF
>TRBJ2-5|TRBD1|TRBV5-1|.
TGCGCCAGCAGTCCTGGGACAGGCGTAGAGACCCAGTACTTC
CASSPGTGVETQYF
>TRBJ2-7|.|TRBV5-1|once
TGCGCCAGCAGCGAAGCCGGGGGGCCCAACTACGAGCAGTACTTC
CASSEAGGPNYEQYF